Only a few counts were recorded for the clone carrying this T cell receptor beta chain. Its target is not known. This entry is derived from a study of cytotoxic CD8 clonotypes in ibrutinib-treated CLL. Study-level results: Clonality increased at ibrutinib response, then returned toward baseline at progression. Rare overall, public clonotypes shrank or held steady under therapy.

Libraries were prepared by immunoSEQ multiplex PCR; TCRdb keeps only in-frame clonotypes and omits some of them. The sample holds 200,000 to 250,000 clones, 70% seen once. V shed 6 bases and J shed 0 bases, with 20 bases lying between them. Germline values: CDR1 MDHEN, CDR2 SYDVKM. The CDR3 covers 17 residues. The source was PBMCs, collected after 24 months of ibrutinib treatment. The chain has TRBV28 and TRBJ2-5; a possible D gene is TRBD1 (6 bases). This TCR was sampled from a human donor with chronic lymphocytic leukemia. The DNA of the CDR3 is TGTGCCAGCAGCATTCCGATCAGGGGCATAGACCAAGAGACCCAGTACTTC. Translation gives CASSIPIRGIDQETQYF.